The rows below give T cell receptor beta chains drawn from one sample of a study of cytomegalovirus exposure and HLA in healthy donors. Libraries were prepared by immunoSEQ multiplex PCR; TCRdb keeps only in-frame clonotypes and omits some of them. The profile shows 100,000 to 130,000 clones, approximately 76% of them singletons. The sample consisted of PBMCs. The receptors stem from a young man in good health and CMV-seronegative. Both conserved end residues are part of each CDR3. The order of the fields is D gene, V gene, J gene, clone size, CDR3 protein, CDR3 DNA. The D gene is left open where the match is weak. Clone size is given for some rows only: seen once, a few or many times, or a class if the clone is expanded.

>-|TRBV7-6|TRBJ1-5|-
CASSLGHRQPQHF
TGTGCCAGCAGCTTAGGACATAGGCAGCCCCAGCATTTT
>TRBD2|TRBV7-9|TRBJ2-2|-
CASSSRIASGGTGELFF
TGTGCCAGCAGCTCCAGGATAGCTAGCGGGGGGACCGGGGAGCTGTTTTTT
>-|TRBV2|TRBJ1-2|-
CASSDGQKYGYTF
TGTGCCAGCAGTGATGGCCAAAAATATGGCTACACCTTC
>-|TRBV2|TRBJ1-5|few
CASRAGVSNQPQHF
TGTGCCAGCAGGGCCGGGGTTAGCAATCAGCCCCAGCATTTT
>TRBD1|TRBV15|TRBJ1-2|-
CATREGAGSYPF
TGTGCCACCAGGGAGGGGGCGGGCTCTTACCCCTTC
>-|TRBV4-3|TRBJ2-5|once
CASSRSLTGQYF
TGCGCCAGCAGCCGGAGCTTAACAGGGCAGTACTTC
>TRBD1|TRBV10-2|TRBJ1-2|-
CATFGQAPSYGYTF
TGCGCCACCTTTGGACAGGCCCCTTCCTATGGCTACACCTTC
>-|TRBV19|TRBJ1-2|-
CASSIDRTGPSTYGYTF
TGTGCCAGTAGTATAGATCGAACAGGGCCCTCTACCTATGGCTACACCTTC
>-|TRBV10-3|TRBJ2-6|-
CATSGGANVLTF
TGTGCCACCTCCGGTGGGGCCAACGTCCTGACTTTC
>-|TRBV6-5|TRBJ2-3|-
CASTTGFTDTQYF
TGTGCCAGCACAACGGGGTTCACAGATACGCAGTATTTT
>TRBD1|TRBV2|TRBJ1-1|once
CASSVRGQIMEAFF
TGTGCCAGCAGTGTTAGGGGGCAGATTATGGAAGCTTTCTTT
>-|TRBV13|TRBJ2-7|-
CASSLGSQVTYEQYF
TGTGCCAGCAGCTTAGGGTCACAGGTTACCTACGAGCAGTACTTC
>TRBD1|TRBV7-8|TRBJ2-7|-
CASSHGTGGPYEQYF
TGTGCCAGCAGCCACGGGACAGGGGGACCCTACGAGCAGTACTTC
>-|TRBV19|TRBJ1-1|-
CASSIGGLQVNTEAFF
TGTGCCAGTAGTATTGGGGGACTACAGGTGAACACTGAAGCTTTCTTT
>-|TRBV5-1|TRBJ2-7|once
CASSPLENEQYF
TGCGCCAGCAGCCCCCTAGAGAACGAGCAGTACTTC
>TRBD1|TRBV7-8|TRBJ1-1|once
CASSSRQGNYPEAFF
TGTGCCAGCAGTTCGAGACAGGGGAACTACCCTGAAGCTTTCTTT
>-|TRBV6-6|TRBJ1-5|few
CASSYWGDQPQHF
TGTGCCAGCAGTTACTGGGGGGACCAGCCCCAGCATTTT
>-|TRBV5-1|TRBJ2-2|once
CASSFGATGELFF
TGCGCCAGCAGCTTTGGGGCCACCGGGGAGCTGTTTTTT
>-|TRBV4-3|TRBJ1-1|-
CASRPGTLDTEAFF
TGCGCCAGCAGACCCGGGACTTTGGACACTGAAGCTTTCTTT
>-|TRBV4-1|TRBJ2-1|-
CASSQSEHSYNGQFF
TGCGCCAGCAGCCAGTCGGAGCACTCCTACAATGGGCAGTTCTTC
>-|TRBV5-1|TRBJ1-1|-
CASSLNPRQGEAFF
TGCGCCAGCAGCTTGAACCCTCGGCAGGGTGAAGCTTTCTTT
>-|TRBV12-5|TRBJ1-5|many
CASGLVRGGNQPQHF
TGTGCTAGTGGTTTGGTACGTGGAGGCAATCAGCCCCAGCATTTT
>-|TRBV6-6|TRBJ2-3|-
CASSQSTDTQYF
TGTGCCAGCAGTCAGAGCACAGATACGCAGTATTTT
>-|TRBV18|TRBJ2-5|-
CASSPEFTTETQYF
TGTGCCAGCTCACCGGAGTTCACCACCGAGACCCAGTACTTC
>-|TRBV15|TRBJ2-7|-
CATSAHLGRTYEQYF
TGTGCCACCAGCGCCCACTTGGGGAGAACCTACGAGCAGTACTTC
>TRBD1|TRBV29-1|TRBJ1-1|-
CSGEQGRGWNTEAFF
TGCAGCGGGGAACAGGGGCGAGGATGGAACACTGAAGCTTTCTTT
>-|TRBV25-1|TRBJ1-3|-
CASSNKQGWTGNTIYF
TGTGCCAGCAGTAACAAACAGGGTTGGACTGGAAACACCATATATTTT
>TRBD1|TRBV12-5|TRBJ1-1|-
CASGATGGVEAFF
TGTGCTAGTGGTGCAACAGGGGGCGTTGAAGCTTTCTTT
>TRBD2|TRBV19|TRBJ2-1|-
CASSIGDTSGVQFF
TGTGCCAGTAGTATAGGGGATACTAGCGGGGTCCAGTTCTTC
>-|TRBV6-1|TRBJ2-5|-
CASSSRAGAGETQYF
TGTGCCAGCAGTTCCCGCGCGGGGGCTGGGGAGACCCAGTACTTC
>TRBD2|TRBV19|TRBJ2-5|-
CASRPGGGRETQYF
TGTGCCAGTAGGCCGGGGGGGGGACGGGAGACCCAGTACTTC
>TRBD1|TRBV7-7|TRBJ2-5|-
CASSATGVRETQYF
TGTGCTAGCAGCGCTACAGGGGTCCGAGAGACCCAGTACTTC
>TRBD1|TRBV6-5|TRBJ2-7|-
CASRRQGADEQYF
TGTGCCAGCAGAAGACAGGGGGCCGACGAGCAGTACTTC
>-|TRBV19|TRBJ2-7|-
CASTGGRTYEQYF
TGTGCCAGTACTGGCGGCCGAACCTACGAGCAGTACTTC
>TRBD1|TRBV19|TRBJ1-5|-
CASSLDRVLSQHF
TGTGCCAGTAGCTTGGACAGGGTGTTGTCCCAGCATTTT
>TRBD2|TRBV2|TRBJ2-3|-
CASTRRGASGVQVDTQYF
TGTGCCAGCACCCGAAGGGGGGCTAGCGGGGTTCAGGTAGATACGCAGTATTTT
>TRBD2|TRBV9|TRBJ2-3|-
CASSPRLAGGRPTQYF
TGTGCCAGCAGCCCACGACTAGCGGGGGGGCGGCCTACGCAGTATTTT
>TRBD2|TRBV19|TRBJ2-5|-
CASSNGLAGVRETQYF
TGTGCCAGTAGTAACGGACTAGCGGGGGTACGAGAGACCCAGTACTTC
>-|TRBV7-3|TRBJ2-3|-
CASSPTTGAGTDTQYF
TGTGCCAGCAGCCCTACCACGGGTGCGGGCACAGATACGCAGTATTTT
>TRBD1|TRBV19|TRBJ1-6|-
CASSILGQGDSPLHF
TGTGCCAGTAGTATCCTCGGACAGGGCGACTCACCCCTCCACTTT
>-|TRBV9|TRBJ1-4|-
CASSVAGGDLAGPEKLFF
TGTGCCAGCAGCGTAGCCGGGGGGGACCTGGCAGGGCCTGAAAAACTGTTTTTT
>-|TRBV7-8|TRBJ1-2|-
CASSWGDSPNYGYTF
TGTGCCAGCAGCTGGGGCGACTCACCCAACTATGGCTACACCTTC
>-|TRBV5-1|TRBJ1-1|-
CASSLEGGNTEAFF
TGCGCCAGCAGCTTGGAAGGGGGGAACACTGAAGCTTTCTTT
>TRBD2|TRBV6-1|TRBJ2-5|once
CASRELAGRQETQYF
TGTGCCAGCAGGGAACTAGCGGGGAGACAAGAGACCCAGTACTTC
>-|TRBV9|TRBJ2-2|-
CASSNRVAGELFF
TGTGCCAGCAGCAACAGGGTGGCCGGGGAGCTGTTTTTT
>-|TRBV6-5|TRBJ2-5|-
CASTPLGAAQETQYF
TGTGCCAGCACCCCGCTAGGGGCAGCACAAGAGACCCAGTACTTC
>-|TRBV19|TRBJ1-3|-
CATPTVSGNTIYF
TGTGCCACCCCGACAGTTTCTGGAAACACCATATATTTT
>TRBD1|TRBV7-2|TRBJ2-3|-
CASSLGGTGVDTQYF
TGTGCCAGCAGCTTAGGAGGGACAGGGGTAGATACGCAGTATTTT
>-|TRBV18|TRBJ1-6|-
CASSPLQNSPLHF
TGTGCCAGCTCACCGTTGCAGAATTCACCCCTCCACTTT
>TRBD2|TRBV5-4|TRBJ2-1|-
CASSPAGARDEQFF
TGTGCCAGCAGCCCAGCGGGGGCACGGGATGAGCAGTTCTTC
>TRBD2|TRBV5-4|TRBJ2-3|-
CASSLMKRGGTDTQYF
TGTGCCAGCAGCTTGATGAAGCGGGGGGGCACAGATACGCAGTATTTT
>-|TRBV6-9|TRBJ1-2|-
CASTKQGQGAF
TGTGCCAGCACCAAACAGGGACAAGGGGCCTTC
>TRBD2|TRBV18|TRBJ2-7|-
CASSPGGTGGEQYF
TGTGCCAGCTCACCAGGAGGGACGGGGGGAGAGCAGTACTTC
>-|TRBV7-2|TRBJ2-5|-
CASSSRPGETQYF
TGTGCCAGCAGCTCCAGACCAGGGGAGACCCAGTACTTC
>TRBD2|TRBV5-6|TRBJ2-2|-
CASSLGGGPGELFF
TGTGCCAGCAGCTTGGGGGGAGGGCCCGGGGAGCTGTTTTTT
>-|TRBV7-9|TRBJ2-1|-
CASSLLGGYEQFF
TGTGCCAGCAGCTTACTCGGGGGTTACGAGCAGTTCTTC